These 23 T cell receptor beta chains share one sample of origin, sequenced in a study of cytomegalovirus exposure and HLA in healthy donors. Repertoires were generated with immunoSEQ multiplex PCR, while TCRdb's copy carries only in-frame clones and drops some. The data show 90,000 to 100,000 clones, around 88% seen once. Sample: PBMCs. The receptors come from a woman under 40 in good health and CMV-seronegative.

The V call is TRBV5-1, the J call TRBJ2-1, with 9 bases aligning to TRBD2. The germline CDR1 and CDR2 sequences are SGHRS and YFSETQ. This CDR3 spans 16 amino acids. Unmatched junction bases numbered 8, after V lost 4 bases and J lost 3 bases. The CDR3 loop is CASSGTTSGYYNEQFF. The CDR3 DNA follows: TGCGCCAGCAGCGGAACTACTAGCGGGTACTACAATGAGCAGTTCTTC.

J is TRBJ1-6 and V is TRBV5-4; D perhaps matches TRBD1 (5 bases). Germline V gene lookup returns CDR1 SGHNT and CDR2 YYREEE (reference sequence). This CDR3 comprises 15 residues. The V end was cut by 6 bases, the J end by 9 bases, with 19 bases between. In DNA, the CDR3 is TGTGCCAGCACCTCCGGGACCCCGGGGGGTTCACCCCTCCACTTT. Translated, it gives CASTSGTPGGSPLHF. The whole variable domain, remainder taken from reference TRBV5-4 and TRBJ1-6, is ETGVTQSPTHLIKTRGQQVTLRCSSQSGHNTVSWYQQALGQGPQFIFQYYREEENGRGNFPPRFSGLQFPNYSSELNVNALELDDSALYLCASTSGTPGGSPLHFGNGTRLTVT.

The rearrangement joins TRBV6-5 to TRBJ1-1; D gene uncertain. The CDR3 spans 13 residues. Germline loops: CDR1 MNHEY, CDR2 SVGAGI. Deletions cut 7 bases from V and 4 bases from J, with 13 bases between. CDR3 in amino acids: CASTRSGTTEAFF. The CDR3 coding sequence is TGTGCCAGCACTCGGTCGGGAACCACTGAAGCTTTCTTT.

V usage is TRBV5-6 and J usage is TRBJ1-6, with 8 bases matching TRBD1. Germline V CDR1 and CDR2: SGHDT, YYEEEE. This CDR3 has 14 residues. The ends lost 4 bases at V and 10 bases at J; junction bases unmatched: 7. The CDR3: CASSPGQVHSPLHF. The DNA of the CDR3 is TGTGCCAGCAGCCCGGGACAGGTGCACTCACCCCTCCACTTT.

The chain has TRBV18 and TRBJ2-4; the match to TRBD1 covers 7 bases. Germline-derived CDR1 and CDR2 are KGHSH and LQKENI. V dropped 5 bases and J dropped 7; count of bases not matched to a gene: 11. The CDR3 contains 15 residues. CDR3 loop: CASSSTGVAVNIQYF. DNA for the CDR3: TGTGCCAGCTCATCCACAGGGGTCGCGGTGAACATTCAGTACTTC.

The gene calls are TRBV27 and TRBJ2-1, with 10 bases fitting TRBD2. The CDR3 is 21 residues long. J lost 6 bases, V lost 3 bases, and 23 bases had no gene match. Germline CDR1 reads MNHEY; CDR2 reads SMNVEV (reference sequence). CDR3 sequence reads: CASSFGVVQSGRVRPSNEQFF. DNA for the CDR3: TGTGCCAGCAGTTTTGGCGTTGTACAAAGCGGGAGGGTTCGCCCCAGCAATGAGCAGTTCTTC.

V usage is TRBV6-5 and J usage is TRBJ2-7; a possible D gene is TRBD1 (5 bases). Trimming pared 0 bases from V and 2 bases from J, leaving 11 bases between. This CDR3 is built from 15 residues. Germline V CDR1 and CDR2: MNHEY, SVGAGI. The DNA for the CDR3 is TGTGCCAGCAGTTACTCCGGCAGGGCGGCCTACGAGCAGTACTTC. It is translated as CASSYSGRAAYEQYF.

This sequence joins TRBV5-5 and TRBJ2-7, with 8 nucleotides matching TRBD2. There are 15 residues in the CDR3. Per the germline V gene, CDR1 is SGHKS and CDR2 is YYEKEE (reference sequence). V lost 3 bases, J lost 10 bases, and 15 bases stayed unmatched. DNA for the CDR3: TGTGCCAGCAGCTCCGGGAGGGCAGGGACCAGGTCCCAGTACTTC. It translates to CASSSGRAGTRSQYF.

V gene TRBV6-5 combines with J gene TRBJ2-7; TRBD2 matches at 12 bases. The CDR3 spans 14 residues. Germline V gene sequence: CDR1 MNHEY, CDR2 SVGAGI. V lost 4 bases, J lost 4 bases, and 2 bases stayed unmatched. As DNA, the CDR3 is TGTGCCAGCAGTTTGACTAGCGGGGGATACGAGCAGTACTTC. Its translation: CASSLTSGGYEQYF.

In the case of this clone: The same CDR3 is also encoded by other DNA sequences in this sample. The rearrangement uses TRBV5-1 and TRBJ2-3; TRBD2 aligns across 9 bases. The germline V gene encodes CDR1 SGHRS and CDR2 YFSETQ. Trimming at V came to 0 bases and at J to 1 base, leaving 0 bases not matched to a gene. The CDR3 length is 15 residues. The CDR3 sequence is CASSLGLAGTDTQYF. In nucleotides, the CDR3 is TGCGCCAGCAGCTTGGGACTAGCGGGCACAGATACGCAGTATTTT.

V is TRBV5-1 and J is TRBJ2-5; maybe TRBD2 (6 bases). Germline-derived CDR1 and CDR2 are SGHRS and YFSETQ. This CDR3 contains 15 residues. V lost 5 bases and J 2 bases, leaving 16 bases between the germline ends. CDR3 DNA: TGCGCCAGCAGTTTTAGCGGTAAACAACAAGAGACCCAGTACTTC. This sequence encodes CASSFSGKQQETQYF. Full variable domain (remainder filled in from reference TRBV5-1 and TRBJ2-5): KAGVTQTPRYLIKTRGQQVTLSCSPISGHRSVSWYQQTPGQGLQFLFEYFSETQRNKGNFPGRFSGRQFSNSRSEMNVSTLELGDSALYLCASSFSGKQQETQYFGPGTRLLVL.

V usage is TRBV11-2 and J usage is TRBJ2-7; the D gene is possibly TRBD1 (5 bases). The V gene's germline CDR1 is SGHAT and CDR2 FQNNGV. V was clipped by 4 bases and J by 0 bases, with 16 bases between them. The CDR3 length is 16 residues. Here the CDR3 reads CASSSERGLSSYEQYF. The CDR3, as DNA: TGTGCCAGCAGCTCAGAAAGGGGCCTGAGCTCCTACGAGCAGTACTTC.

The chain joins TRBV9 to TRBJ2-2, with 8 bases matching TRBD1. This CDR3 contains 15 residues. Germline trimming cut 4 bases from V and 7 bases from J; bases unmatched to any gene: 9. The V gene's germline CDR1 is SGDLS and CDR2 YYNGEE. For the CDR3, the DNA is TGTGCCAGCAGCATTCGGACAGGGCCGGGCGGGGAGCTGTTTTTT. It yields the protein CASSIRTGPGGELFF. Full variable domain (outside the CDR3, taken from reference TRBV9 and TRBJ2-2): DSGVTQTPKHLITATGQRVTLRCSPRSGDLSVYWYQQSLDQGLQFLIQYYNGEERAKGNILERFSAQQFPDLHSELNLSSLELGDSALYFCASSIRTGPGGELFFGEGSRLTVL.

This clone was seen only once. The V call is TRBV6-5, the J call TRBJ2-1; maybe TRBD2 (5 bases). Germline V gives CDR1 MNHEY, CDR2 SVGAGI. Trimming took 2 bases from V and 4 from J, leaving 12 bases between them. The CDR3 loop spans 15 amino acids. CDR3 nucleotides: TGTGCCAGCAGTTACCGAGGGCCCCGATACAATGAGCAGTTCTTC. Translated, it gives CASSYRGPRYNEQFF.

The CDR3 reads CASSSSGPPDTQYF. In DNA, the CDR3 is TGTGCCAGCAGTTCTAGCGGGCCCCCAGATACGCAGTATTTT. The V gene is TRBV6-4, the J gene TRBJ2-3; TRBD2 aligns across 8 bases. CDR3 length equals 14 residues. J gave up 4 bases and V 5 bases, and 5 bases lay outside the gene matches. Germline CDR1 is MRHNA and CDR2 is SNTAGT.

This clone showed up just once. The V call is TRBV5-1, the J call TRBJ2-2; 11 bases agree with TRBD2. There are 15 residues in the CDR3. CDR1 is SGHRS and CDR2 is YFSETQ in the germline V gene. V shed 4 bases, J shed 6 bases, and the junction held 5 bases outside the gene matches. DNA for the CDR3: TGCGCCAGCAGCGCTACTAGCGGGAGCGCCGGGGAGCTGTTTTTT. Translation: CASSATSGSAGELFF.

This chain connects TRBV7-3 to TRBJ1-6; the D is unclear. The CDR3 totals 14 residues. Germline-derived CDR1 and CDR2 are SGHTA and FQGTGA. The V end was cut by 2 bases, the J end by 7 bases, with 9 bases between. In nucleotides, the CDR3 is TGTGCCAGCAGCTTACGGCCTAGGAATTCACCCCTCCACTTT. It yields the protein CASSLRPRNSPLHF. Filled out from reference TRBV7-3 and TRBJ1-6, the complete variable domain reads GAGVSQTPSNKVTEKGKYVELRCDPISGHTALYWYRQSLGQGPEFLIYFQGTGAADDSGLPNDRFFAVRPEGSVSTLKIQRTERGDSAVYLCASSLRPRNSPLHFGNGTRLTVT.

The chain carries TRBV7-9 and TRBJ2-3, with TRBD2 matching 12 bases. Germline CDR1 reads SEHNR; CDR2 reads FQNEAQ (reference sequence). J lost 5 bases, V lost 5 bases, and 8 bases had no gene match. CDR3 length equals 16 residues. DNA for the CDR3: TGTGCCAGCAGCCCGGTACTAGCGGGAGGAGAAGATACGCAGTATTTT. It specifies CASSPVLAGGEDTQYF.

This clone has more than one count but fewer than ten. The V and J genes are TRBV28 and TRBJ1-2; D is perhaps TRBD1 (6 bases). The ends were cut back, 6 bases at V and 4 bases at J, with 12 bases in the middle. There are 13 residues in the CDR3. Germline loops: CDR1 MDHEN, CDR2 SYDVKM. This CDR3 reads CASRPQGTYGYTF. The CDR3, as DNA: TGTGCCAGCAGACCACAGGGAACCTATGGCTACACCTTC.

CDR3: CASNTQGANNSPLHF. For the CDR3, the DNA is TGTGCCAGCAACACGCAGGGGGCAAATAATTCACCCCTCCACTTT. The rearrangement uses TRBV2 and TRBJ1-6, with TRBD1 identical over 8 bases. V gave up 7 bases and J gave up 5 bases; unmatched junction bases: 7. The CDR3 has 15 residues. Germline CDR1 is SNHLY and CDR2 is FYNNEI.

The chain couples TRBV10-1 to TRBJ2-4; no firm D call. Trimming removed 0 bases from V and 1 base from J, with 7 bases in between. CDR1 and CDR2 from the germline V gene are WNHNN and SYGVQD (reference sequence). This CDR3 is 15 amino acids long. In DNA, the CDR3 is TGCGCCAGCAGTGAGTCGCAGGTGGCCAAAAACATTCAGTACTTC. Amino acid sequence: CASSESQVAKNIQYF.

The J gene is TRBJ1-1, the V gene TRBV7-8; 8 bases map to TRBD1. Germline CDR1 SGHVS, CDR2 FQNEAQ. The J segment lost 4 bases and the V segment lost 6 bases, leaving 7 bases of the junction unmatched. The CDR3 is 14 residues long. The CDR3 DNA is TGTGCCAGCAGATCCGGACAGGGTGGCACTGAAGCTTTCTTT. Encoded protein: CASRSGQGGTEAFF.

The rearrangement joins TRBV2 to TRBJ1-1; a possible D gene is TRBD1 (6 bases). CDR1 is SNHLY and CDR2 is FYNNEI in the germline V gene. V dropped 7 bases and J dropped 2 bases, with 14 bases sitting between them. The CDR3 is made up of 14 amino acids. The CDR3 region is CASKQDRPNTEAFF. The CDR3 DNA reads TGTGCCAGCAAACAGGACAGACCTAACACTGAAGCTTTCTTT. Based on the CDR3 plus reference TRBV2 and TRBJ1-1, the full variable domain is EPEVTQTPSHQVTQMGQEVILRCVPISNHLYFYWYRQILGQKVEFLVSFYNNEISEKSEIFDDQFSVERPDGSNFTLKIRSTKLEDSAMYFCASKQDRPNTEAFFGQGTRLTVV.